Below are 27 T cell receptor beta chains sequenced from a single sample in a study of post-analysis software for immune sequencing data (dated by TCRdb to the mid-2010s). Study-wide findings and limitations: Significantly higher frequencies in patients than in controls were found for roughly five TRBV segments, including TRBV5-6, TRBV5-1 and TRBV20-1.

No antigen has been assigned to these receptors. Preparation of the library involved PCR. For sequencing, an Illumina HiSeq 2500 was employed. Unique molecular identifiers were incorporated into TCR beta cDNA libraries to reduce PCR and sequencing biases. TCRdb reprocessing: public reads trimmed at Q25 with fastp, clones called with MiXCR, in-frame beta chains kept. For every CDR3 protein sequence, its rows merge into one entry that carries the most common genes and DNA. The sample table records 250,000 to 300,000 distinct CDR3 sequences; 36% of these occur just once. Jointly, the top ten make up around 5.2% of the sample. Sequencing was carried out using blood. The receptors come from a girl under 18 with multiple sclerosis.

V usage is TRBV19 and J usage is TRBJ2-5, with D perhaps matching TRBD1 (5 bases). Germline V gives CDR1 LNHDA, CDR2 SQIVND (reference sequence). CDR3 size: 18 residues. V was trimmed by 3 bases and J by 0 bases, leaving 20 bases between them. The CDR3 reads CASSIFGRTPLHQETQYF. The CDR3 DNA follows: TGTGCCAGTAGTATCTTCGGAAGGACACCTCTCCACCAAGAGACCCAGTACTTC.

This clonotype occurred many times. The V and J genes are TRBV20-1 and TRBJ2-3; D is uncertain. The CDR3 runs 17 residues. Trimming stripped 0 bases from V and 6 bases from J, with 22 bases between. From germline, CDR1 is DFQATT and CDR2 SNEGSKA (reference sequence). CDR3 amino acids: CSAREPGPLSSTDTQYF. Here the CDR3 DNA reads TGCAGTGCTAGAGAGCCGGGTCCCCTAAGCAGTACGGATACGCAGTATTTT.

This clonotype has at least ten counts. V usage is TRBV6-5 and J usage is TRBJ2-3; 12 bases are a match to TRBD2. CDR1 MNHEY and CDR2 SVGAGI come from the germline V gene. Unmatched junction bases numbered 7, after V lost 0 bases and J lost 0 bases. The CDR3 covers 19 residues. The CDR3 is CASSYSMTSGGPSTDTQYF. The CDR3 nucleotides are TGTGCCAGCAGTTACTCGATGACTAGCGGGGGTCCTAGCACAGATACGCAGTATTTT.

The chain uses TRBV6-5 and TRBJ1-2; 7 bases are a match to TRBD1. The V gene's germline CDR1 is MNHEY and CDR2 SVGAGI. V dropped 4 bases and J dropped 2; count of bases not matched to a gene: 13. This CDR3 comprises 17 residues. CDR3 nucleotides: TGTGCCAGCAGTTTCCTCGGACAGGTTGGGATCAACTATGGCTACACCTTC. Translated, it gives CASSFLGQVGINYGYTF.

The sample holds a few counts of this clonotype. One end of the junction does not line up with germline, which may come from a read error. The chain links TRBV29-1 to TRBJ1-2, with 7 bases that match TRBD1. The V gene's germline CDR1 is SQVTM and CDR2 ANQGSEA. The CDR3 consists of 13 residues. The CDR3 protein is CNVGRGGNYGYTF. In DNA, the CDR3 is TGCAACGTTGGCCGAGGGGGCAACTATGGCTACACCTTC.

The rearrangement links TRBV27 to TRBJ1-5, with 7 bases matching TRBD1. Germline values: CDR1 MNHEY, CDR2 SMNVEV (reference sequence). The CDR3 is made up of 15 amino acids. The V gene end was trimmed by 5 bases and the J gene end by 2 bases; junction bases not matched to a gene: 6. CDR3 coding DNA: TGTGCCAGCAGTCTACAGGGGAGGCGCAATCAGCCCCAGCATTTT. This sequence encodes CASSLQGRRNQPQHF.

The CDR3 DNA follows: TGTGCCTGGAGCGTCGGTTCGAAACCCTACAATGAGCAGTTCTTC. It yields the protein CAWSVGSKPYNEQFF. The V call is TRBV30, the J call TRBJ2-1; no clear D. The CDR3 contains 15 residues. The ends were cut back, 3 bases at V and 2 bases at J, with 14 bases in the middle. Germline V gene sequence: CDR1 GTSNPN, CDR2 SVGIG (reference sequence).

The chain combines TRBV28 with TRBJ1-1; D is uncertain. The CDR3 covers 14 residues. The germline gives CDR1 MDHEN, CDR2 SYDVKM. V shed 6 bases and J shed 5 bases, with 16 bases lying between them. CDR3 amino acids: CASSHPLTGTEAFF. In DNA form, the CDR3 reads TGTGCCAGCAGCCACCCCCTAACGGGTACTGAAGCTTTCTTT.

This clonotype was observed many times. The V gene is TRBV7-9, the J gene TRBJ2-3; unclear D gene. From germline, CDR1 is SEHNR and CDR2 FQNEAQ (reference sequence). Trimming pared 8 bases from V and 2 bases from J, leaving 8 bases between. The CDR3 totals 12 residues. In DNA form, the CDR3 reads TGTGCCAGCGGTTGGAACACAGATACGCAGTATTTT. This codes for CASGWNTDTQYF.

The CDR3 DNA sequence: TGCAGTGCCACCGGGAGTCTTAATTCACCCCTCCACTTT. Encoded protein: CSATGSLNSPLHF. The rearrangement uses TRBV20-1 and TRBJ1-6; D is uncertain. The CDR3 is made up of 13 amino acids. From germline, CDR1 is DFQATT and CDR2 SNEGSKA (reference sequence). V shed 6 bases and J shed 6 bases, with 12 bases lying between them.

The genes are TRBV5-1 and TRBJ2-3; 7 nucleotides agree with TRBD1. The V segment lost 1 base and the J segment 1 base; nucleotides outside the gene matches: 6. The CDR3 is 16 amino acids. Germline lookup yields CDR1 SGHRS and CDR2 YFSETQ. In DNA, the CDR3 is TGCGCCAGCAGCTTGTCGAGGGGGCTTCGCACAGATACGCAGTATTTT. This translates into CASSLSRGLRTDTQYF.

This clonotype was counted ten times or more. V gene TRBV6-1 combines with J gene TRBJ1-5, with 8 bases fitting TRBD1. CDR3 size: 15 residues. Germline V CDR1 and CDR2: MNHNS, SASEGT. V lost 6 bases and J lost 1; bases outside the gene matches: 5. The CDR3 spells CASSPGGRSNQPQHF. In nucleotides, the CDR3 is TGTGCCAGCAGCCCAGGGGGCCGAAGCAATCAGCCCCAGCATTTT.

In its sample, this clonotype was seen many times. The CDR3 DNA reads as TGTGCCAGCAGCTTAGACTATGGTACGCAGTATTTT. This sequence encodes CASSLDYGTQYF. The chain carries TRBV7-9 and TRBJ2-3; D gene uncertain. This CDR3 region has 12 residues. V was pared by 1 base and J by 8 bases, with 7 bases between. Germline values: CDR1 SEHNR, CDR2 FQNEAQ (reference sequence).

The genes are TRBV27 and TRBJ2-5; 10 nucleotides align to TRBD2. The CDR3 covers 15 residues. CDR1 and CDR2 (germline): MNHEY, SMNVEV (reference sequence). Trimming cost V 3 bases and J 4 bases; bases outside gene matches: 5. The DNA of the CDR3 is TGTGCCAGCAGTTTCGGCGGGACTAGCGCAGAGACCCAGTACTTC. Translating gives CASSFGGTSAETQYF.

The rearrangement uses TRBV12-3 or TRBV12-4 and TRBJ1-1; 10 bases are a match to TRBD1. This CDR3 region has 14 residues. Trimming at V came to 7 bases and at J to 5 bases, leaving 7 bases not matched to a gene. DNA of the CDR3: TGTGCCAGCACCCCGACAGGGGGCAGGACTGAAGCTTTCTTT. Amino acids: CASTPTGGRTEAFF.

In this sample, this clonotype turned up many times. V usage is TRBV5-1 and J usage is TRBJ2-1; 10 positions match TRBD2. V lost 0 bases to trimming and J lost 5 bases; unmatched junction nucleotides: 5. The CDR3 runs to 16 residues. Germline V lookup: CDR1 SGHRS, CDR2 YFSETQ. The CDR3 DNA is TGCGCCAGCAGCTTGGGGAGCGGGGGGGCCCACAATGAGCAGTTCTTC. It encodes CASSLGSGGAHNEQFF.

This clonotype was seen at least ten times. V usage is TRBV5-1 and J usage is TRBJ2-3; perhaps D is TRBD1 or TRBD2 (6 bases each). V was pared by 4 bases and J by 3 bases, with 15 bases between. The germline V gene encodes CDR1 SGHRS and CDR2 YFSETQ. The CDR3 is made up of 15 amino acids. The CDR3 DNA reads as TGCGCCAGCAGCCGAGAGGGGGGCCGTACAGATACGCAGTATTTT. Its translation: CASSREGGRTDTQYF.

As concerns this clonotype: A much larger clone sits a single nucleotide away, making a read error possible. The V gene is TRBV20-1, the J gene TRBJ2-1; perhaps TRBD1 as D (6 bases). Germline V gene data show CDR1 as DFQATT and CDR2 as SNEGSKA (reference sequence). CDR3 length: 14 amino acids. The CDR3 region has the DNA TGCAGTGCTCACAGGGTTAGCTCCTACAATGAGCGGTTCTTC. Translation: CSAHRVSSYNERFF.

DNA of the CDR3: TGTGCCAGCAAGGTTTGGGCTGGTTCGCGGGGTACAGATACGCAGTATTTT. Translation: CASKVWAGSRGTDTQYF. The chain joins TRBV6-1 to TRBJ2-3; D may be TRBD2 (6 bases). Looked up from germline, CDR1 is MNHNS and CDR2 is SASEGT. The CDR3 consists of 17 residues. Deletions cut 7 bases from V and 3 bases from J, with 23 bases between.

This clonotype has a count of ten or more. This sequence joins TRBV5-1 and TRBJ2-3; 10 bases match TRBD2. V shed 5 bases, J shed 3 bases, and the junction held 3 bases outside the gene matches. The CDR3 totals 14 residues. Germline assignment: CDR1 SGHRS and CDR2 YFSETQ. CDR3 in amino acids: CASRLAGKTDTQYF. The CDR3 coding sequence is TGCGCCAGCAGACTAGCGGGAAAGACAGATACGCAGTATTTT.

This clonotype was recorded a few times. The J gene is TRBJ2-2, the V gene TRBV20-1; perhaps TRBD2 as D (6 bases). V was shortened by 3 bases and J by 6 bases, with 14 bases between the two germline ends. CDR1 is DFQATT and CDR2 is SNEGSKA in the germline V gene (reference sequence). The CDR3 sequence is 14 residues long. CDR3 DNA sequence: TGCAGTGCTAGGGCCAGAGGGGAGGCCGGGGAGCTGTTTTTT. It translates to CSARARGEAGELFF.

A few counts support this clonotype. The chain uses TRBV6-5 and TRBJ2-2, with 8 bases fitting TRBD2. The CDR3 covers 14 residues. V was clipped by 6 bases and J by 5 bases; unmatched bases: 5. The V gene's germline CDR1 is MNHEY and CDR2 SVGAGI. In nucleotides, the CDR3 is TGTGCCAGCAGGTCGGGGGGGCGAACCGGGGAGCTGTTTTTT. Amino acid sequence: CASRSGGRTGELFF.

In regard to this clonotype: One end of the junction is discordant with germline, which a read error may explain. The chain joins TRBV5-1 to TRBJ1-4; 8 bases align to TRBD1. The CDR3 sequence is 17 residues long. Germline V lookup: CDR1 SGHRS, CDR2 YFSETQ. CDR3 sequence (DNA): TGCGCCAGCAGCTCTGGGGGCAGGGGGCTATCTAATGAAAAACGGTTTTTT. This codes for CASSSGGRGLSNEKRFF.

V usage is TRBV20-1 and J usage is TRBJ2-5; D might be TRBD2 (6 bases). The tail of the sequence fits TRBJ2-7 better, so the J call may be wrong. The germline gives CDR1 DFQATT, CDR2 SNEGSKA (reference sequence). This CDR3 is 13 amino acids long. CDR3 DNA sequence: TGCAGTGCTAGCGACCTAGCGAACCACGAGCAGTACTTC. Amino acid sequence: CSASDLANHEQYF.

The table lists this clonotype with a few counts. A much larger clone differs from this one at a single base, so this may be a read error. The rearrangement joins TRBV7-2 to TRBJ2-4; D gene unclear. V lost 1 base, J lost 11 bases, and 18 bases lay in between. The V gene's germline CDR1 is SGHTA and CDR2 FQGNSA. This CDR3 contains 15 residues. The CDR3 DNA reads as TGTGCCAGCAGCTTAGGGATAGTAGGGATTCGCCTTCAGTACTTC. Its translation: CASSLGIVGIRLQYF.

In its sample, this clonotype was seen many times. This chain joins TRBV20-1 and TRBJ2-3; TRBD1 agrees at 7 bases. With 3 bases clipped from V and 2 bases from J, the junction kept 2 bases outside the gene matches. There are 13 residues in the CDR3. Looked up from germline, CDR1 is DFQATT and CDR2 is SNEGSKA (reference sequence). For the CDR3, the DNA is TGCAGTGCTAGCGGACAGGCCACAGATACGCAGTATTTT. Amino acids: CSASGQATDTQYF.

The chain employs TRBV20-1 and TRBJ2-3; 12 bases are a match to TRBD2. The V gene's germline CDR1 is DFQATT and CDR2 SNEGSKA (reference sequence). After removal of 5 bases from V and 1 base from J, the junction contained 7 bases not matched to a gene. The CDR3 is made up of 16 amino acids. CDR3 DNA sequence: TGCAGTGCTGCTAGCGGGGGGGCTGTCGGCACAGATACGCAGTATTTT. This encodes CSAASGGAVGTDTQYF.